The text below deals with one TCR beta chain. This clonotype is categorized as medium-sized (0.01 to 0.1%). Which antigen it targets is not known. The record has no base qualities; no much larger clone is one base away. The data were taken from a study of Epstein–Barr virus B cells in breast cancer (dated by TCRdb to 2020 to 2023). Some background on the complete study: Control T cells were expanded by a rapid expansion method using irradiated PBMC feeders, soluble OKT3 and IL-2 at about 180 U/ml, and were collected roughly 10-12 days after stimulation. This single-patient case report examined whether EBV+ B cells infiltrating the tumor shape the T-cell receptor repertoire in triple-negative breast cancer.

Here is what the overall study found, with its caveats: All data came from one patient, described as a first proof of concept, and this single-patient design limits how far the findings can be generalized.

Using RNeasy Micro or Mini kits with on-column DNase digestion, RNA was isolated from 1e5 to 1e6 cultured T cells and then assessed on an Agilent 2100 Bioanalyzer. Library preparation used 5' RACE. The SMARTer Human TCR a/b Profiling Kit was used to construct TCR libraries from RNA, capturing the full V(D)J regions of both the alpha and beta chains. After amplification, the libraries were purified with AMPure XP beads and validated using the DNA 1000 Kit on an Agilent 2100 Bioanalyzer. The libraries were sequenced on an Illumina MiSeq using the 600-cycle v3 reagent kit, and 2 x 300 bp paired-end reads were generated. The source study handled its data this way. MiXCR and VDJTools were used to process the reads, with non-productive clonotypes filtered out and clonotypes collapsed by CDR3 amino acid sequence prior to recalculating frequencies. CDR3 sequences were compared with the McPAS-TCR database with a Levenshtein distance of 1 allowed, and UpSet plots were created in R using UpSetR. Through fastp at Q25 and MiXCR, TCRdb rebuilt clones from the public reads, retaining in-frame beta chains. Rows matching on CDR3 protein sequence are summarized as one entry with the most common DNA and genes. The V and J calls follow TCRdb's processing rather than the paper's. This sample holds approximately 2,000 distinct CDR3 sequences; about 15% were observed only once. Of the sample, about 29% is held by the ten largest clones.

Trimming costs V 8 bases and J 2 bases, and their ends lie 6 bases apart. The CDR3 runs 11 amino acids, cysteine and phenylalanine included. Only CDR3 DNA remains: 33 bases, in frame from the first base. Based on the germline V gene, the CDR1 and CDR2 sequences are MDHEN and SYDVKM. The sequence was collected from a middle-aged woman with triple-negative breast cancer. The source material was tumor-infiltrating lymphocytes expanded in culture. This sequence uses TRBV28 and TRBJ1-1; there is no confident call for the D gene. The base sequence is TGTGCCAGCGGCAGAAACACTGAAGCTTTCTTT. It translates to CASGRNTEAFF.